This TCR beta chain was obtained from a study of blood T cells in healthy people across ages. General study points: Both naive CD4+ cell counts and diversity were greater in long-lived donors than in aged donors.

Turning to this clonotype: The antigen is not known. One junction end disagrees with the germline gene, perhaps due to a read error.

The CDR3 totals 11 residues. Germline V lookup: CDR1 SEHNR, CDR2 FQNEAQ (reference sequence). PCR was performed a second time for about 7 to 12 cycles using a sample-barcoded 5' primer and a J-beta primer mix. MiXCR, applied by TCRdb to the 5' RACE reads, yields one record per CDR3 protein. Among more than 1,000,000 distinct CDR3 sequences listed, 20% to 25% were seen once. A further study also used this sample, focusing on T cells of mothers and their children. That study adds: The donors comprised a handful of children and their three healthy Caucasian mothers.

This chain connects TRBV7-9 to TRBJ2-7, with no clear D. Source material: blood. The receptor was derived from a girl aged 2 to 10 in good health. CDR3 residues: CASSLETKQHF. Here the CDR3 DNA reads TGTGCCAGCAGCTTAGAAACCAAGCAGCACTTC.